The 17 T cell receptor beta chains presented below share a single source sample, sequenced in a study of chemoradiotherapy in HPV16-positive cancers. Produced via immunoSEQ multiplex PCR; TCRdb's table is partial and in-frame only. The data contain approximately 3,000 clones, approximately 86% of them seen just once; the ten biggest clones take up 8% to 10%. This specimen consisted of tumor tissue, obtained from a patient who underwent chemoradiotherapy. Source of these receptors: a human donor with HPV-associated anogenital cancer.

The J gene is TRBJ2-7, the V gene TRBV19, with TRBD2 matching 10 bases. Germline V CDR1 and CDR2: LNHDA, SQIVND (reference sequence). The CDR3 sequence is 15 residues long. J was trimmed by 3 bases and V by 2 bases; bases with no gene match: 4. CDR3 region: CASSILASGGYEQYF. The CDR3 nucleotides read TGTGCCAGTAGTATACTGGCTAGCGGGGGCTACGAGCAGTACTTC.

The rearrangement joins TRBV7-2 to TRBJ1-1, with D perhaps TRBD1 (6 bases). The CDR3 has 15 amino acids. Trimming took off 0 bases at V and 4 bases at J, with 12 bases between the two ends. Germline V gene sequence: CDR1 SGHTA, CDR2 FQGNSA. The CDR3 DNA is TGTGCCAGCAGCTTAGCGAGGGCACAGGGCACTGAAGCTTTCTTT. It yields the protein CASSLARAQGTEAFF.

V usage is TRBV9 and J usage is TRBJ1-6; weak D call: TRBD1 (6 bases). V dropped 1 base and J dropped 7 bases, with 12 bases sitting between them. The CDR3 is made up of 15 amino acids. CDR1 and CDR2 (germline): SGDLS, YYNGEE. The CDR3 DNA reads as TGTGCCAGCAGCGTACAGGGGAGGGGAAATTCACCCCTCCACTTT. Its protein product is CASSVQGRGNSPLHF.

The chain joins TRBV15 to TRBJ2-7; D gene unclear. V was cut by 0 bases and J by 0 bases, with 6 bases left in between. This CDR3 region has 14 residues. Germline V CDR1 and CDR2: LNHNV, YYDKDF (reference sequence). The CDR3 DNA is TGTGCCACCAGCAGAGATAGGCTCTCCTACGAGCAGTACTTC. Translating it yields CATSRDRLSYEQYF.

The V gene is TRBV7-9, the J gene TRBJ2-2; possible D gene TRBD1, 6 bases. The CDR3 contains 16 residues. Trimming shortened V by 4 bases and J by 4 bases, and 16 bases separated the two germline ends. Germline V lookup: CDR1 SEHNR, CDR2 FQNEAQ (reference sequence). CDR3 residues: CASSYLRDIGTGELFF. CDR3 DNA sequence: TGTGCCAGCAGCTACCTCCGGGACATTGGCACCGGGGAGCTGTTTTTT.

The chain links TRBV25-1 to TRBJ2-7; D is undetermined. The CDR3 covers 12 residues. The V gene's germline CDR1 is MGHDK and CDR2 SYGVNS. V dropped 6 bases and J dropped 6 bases, with 12 bases sitting between them. This chain's CDR3 is CASSHGYIEQYF. In DNA, the CDR3 is TGTGCCAGCAGCCACGGATACATCGAGCAGTACTTC.

This rearrangement joins TRBV29-1 to TRBJ1-5, with 8 bases fitting TRBD1. Trimming removed 6 bases from V and 5 bases from J; junction bases left unmatched: 3. Germline V gene sequence: CDR1 SQVTM, CDR2 ANQGSEA. The CDR3 is made up of 12 amino acids. In nucleotides, the CDR3 is TGCAGCGTCTCACAGGGGGATCAGCCCCAGCATTTT. Its translation is CSVSQGDQPQHF.

V and J are TRBV11-3 and TRBJ1-2, with TRBD1 matching 8 bases. Germline-derived CDR1 and CDR2 are SGHNT and YENEEA. The CDR3 consists of 16 residues. V trimming: 7 bases; J trimming: 5 bases; junction bases outside the gene matches: 15. CDR3 sequence (DNA): TGTGCCAGCATAGGAGGACAGGGAAGAAAGCTTTATGGCTACACCTTC. Translating gives CASIGGQGRKLYGYTF.

The rearrangement joins TRBV27 to TRBJ2-1; tentatively, D is TRBD2 (5 bases). Germline V CDR1 and CDR2: MNHEY, SMNVEV (reference sequence). The CDR3 is made up of 15 amino acids. The V and J ends lost 6 bases and 4 bases respectively, with 16 bases between them. CDR3 residues: CASRDFTGLYNEQFF. DNA for the CDR3: TGTGCCAGCAGGGACTTTACCGGGCTATACAATGAGCAGTTCTTC.

The rearrangement links TRBV7-6 to TRBJ2-5; the D gene could be TRBD1 or TRBD2 (5 bases each). Per germline, CDR1 SGHVS and CDR2 FNYEAQ. V was pared by 1 base and J by 2 bases, with 5 bases between. The CDR3 sequence is 13 residues long. CDR3 protein: CASSLGGQETQYF. The CDR3 DNA follows: TGTGCCAGCAGCTTAGGGGGGCAAGAGACCCAGTACTTC.

The genes are TRBV28 and TRBJ2-5, with 8 bases fitting TRBD2. Germline CDR1 is MDHEN and CDR2 is SYDVKM. With V trimmed by 7 bases and J by 1 base, 11 bases remained unmatched. The CDR3 contains 16 residues. CDR3 coding DNA: TGTGCCAGCACCCTGGGTAGCGGGGTGTTCCAAGAGACCCAGTACTTC. This gives the protein CASTLGSGVFQETQYF. Filled out from reference TRBV28 and TRBJ2-5, the complete variable domain reads DVKVTQSSRYLVKRTGEKVFLECVQDMDHENMFWYRQDPGLGLRLIYFSYDVKMKEKGDIPEGYSVSREKKERFSLILESASTNQTSMYLCASTLGSGVFQETQYFGPGTRLLVL.

CDR3: CASSRTSGENGELFF. CDR3 coding DNA: TGTGCCAGCTCGAGGACTAGCGGGGAAAACGGGGAGCTGTTTTTT. The chain has TRBV18 and TRBJ2-2, with TRBD2 identical over 12 bases. Germline trimming cut 6 bases from V and 7 bases from J; bases unmatched to any gene: 6. The CDR3 totals 15 residues. Germline V lookup: CDR1 KGHSH, CDR2 LQKENI.

The gene calls are TRBV6-1 and TRBJ1-4, with a possible D match to TRBD1 (5 bases). The CDR3 loop spans 15 amino acids. Germline CDR1 and CDR2: MNHNS and SASEGT. V shed 4 bases and J shed 9 bases, with 18 bases lying between them. Written as DNA, the CDR3 is TGTGCCAGCAGTGTATCTCCGCAGGGAGGTAAAAAACTGTTTTTT. Translated, it gives CASSVSPQGGKKLFF.

There are a few counts of this clone. This chain joins TRBV5-6 and TRBJ2-3; TRBD2 matches at 7 bases. Trimming at V came to 3 bases and at J to 6 bases, leaving 10 bases not matched to a gene. Germline V gene sequence: CDR1 SGHDT, CDR2 YYEEEE. The CDR3 has 15 residues. In nucleotides, the CDR3 is TGTGCCAGCAGCTCACTGGGTCTGGGGGGGGATACGCAGTATTTT. Protein: CASSSLGLGGDTQYF.

The chain employs TRBV7-9 and TRBJ1-1; D unresolved. This CDR3 region has 12 residues. CDR1 and CDR2 from the germline V gene are SEHNR and FQNEAQ (reference sequence). V was trimmed by 4 bases and J by 3 bases, leaving 6 bases between them. For the CDR3, the DNA is TGTGCCAGCAGCTCCGATTACACTGAAGCTTTCTTT. It encodes CASSSDYTEAFF.

This sequence joins TRBV7-9 and TRBJ1-6; D remains unclear. The CDR3 loop spans 14 amino acids. In germline, CDR1 is SEHNR, CDR2 FQNEAQ (reference sequence). V lost 5 bases, J lost 10 bases, and 15 bases lay in between. The CDR3 bases are TGTGCCAGCAGCCTCCCGGTGGAGATGTCACCCCTCCACTTT. It specifies CASSLPVEMSPLHF.

The chain is built from TRBV5-6 and TRBJ1-5; D is unclear. CDR1 and CDR2 from the germline V gene are SGHDT and YYEEEE. This CDR3 is 13 amino acids long. Trimming removed 0 bases from V and 5 bases from J, with 6 bases in between. The CDR3 DNA follows: TGTGCCAGCAGCTTGGGACCGGATCAGCCCCAGCATTTT. It translates to CASSLGPDQPQHF. Together with reference TRBV5-6 and TRBJ1-5, the CDR3 gives the full variable domain: DAGVTQSPTHLIKTRGQQVTLRCSPKSGHDTVSWYQQALGQGPQFIFQYYEEEERQRGNFPDRFSGHQFPNYSSELNVNALLLGDSALYLCASSLGPDQPQHFGDGTRLSIL.